This TCR beta chain stems from a study of Ad26.COV2.S vaccination and SARS-CoV-2 variants. General observations from the study: Placebo recipients and vaccine recipients were similar in non-spike TCR breadth.

Treatment: some 19 received Ad26.COV2.S at low or high dose, single or two shots; 5 received placebo; per-sample allocation not given. Collection of samples fell on day 63 after the first vaccine or placebo injection. An adult donor aged 18-55 years was enrolled in Boston. Germline-derived CDR1 and CDR2 are MDHEN and SYDVKM. The CDR3 length is 11 residues. V shed 6 bases and J shed 9 bases, with 10 bases lying between them. The assay was immunoSEQ multiplex PCR, and TCRdb's table has in-frame clones only and misses some. The sample has about 440,000 clones; roughly 87% are singletons. Turning to this clone: Antigen: not known.

Source: peripheral blood, taken in a trial of Ad26.COV2.S vaccine versus placebo. The gene calls are TRBV28 and TRBJ2-3; D is ambiguous. This clonotype originated in a person aged 18-60 years who received the Ad26.COV2.S COVID-19 vaccine or a placebo. The CDR3 protein is CASRSRGTQYF. The DNA of the CDR3 is TGTGCCAGCAGATCCCGTGGAACGCAGTATTTT.